A single sample is the source of the 32 T cell receptor beta chains below, sequenced in a study of OX40 agonist ivuxolimab in advanced cancers. Repertoires were generated with immunoSEQ multiplex PCR, while TCRdb's copy carries only in-frame clones and drops some. The sample has approximately 60,000 clones, 80% to 90% seen once. The specimen was CD4+ or CD8+ T cells sorted from blood, collected in a trial of the OX40 agonist ivuxolimab. The source is an adult with an advanced solid tumor such as melanoma, head and neck, liver or kidney cancer.

In DNA, the CDR3 is TGTGCCAGCAGTTACAGCCCCGGGACAGGGTTTAACGAGCAGTACTTC. Protein product: CASSYSPGTGFNEQYF. This chain connects TRBV6-6 to TRBJ2-7, with 9 bases aligning to TRBD1. CDR1 and CDR2 (germline): MNHNY, SVGAGI (reference sequence). The CDR3 has 16 amino acids. The J segment lost 5 bases and the V segment lost 2 bases, leaving 10 bases of the junction unmatched.

Only one count was recorded for this clone. This chain links TRBV4-2 with TRBJ2-5; no firm D call. The germline CDR1 and CDR2 sequences are LGHNA and YNFKEQ. V lost 4 bases and J lost 2, with 17 bases in between. This CDR3 is 16 amino acids long. CDR3 protein: CASSPPVGAQQETQYF. CDR3 nucleotides: TGTGCCAGCAGCCCCCCTGTAGGAGCCCAACAAGAGACCCAGTACTTC.

The chain combines TRBV14 with TRBJ2-1; 9 nucleotides line up with TRBD1. The J segment lost 10 bases and the V segment lost 3 bases, leaving 7 bases of the junction unmatched. Germline CDR1 is SGHDN and CDR2 is FVKESK. The CDR3 is 14 amino acids. The DNA for the CDR3 is TGTGCCAGCAGCCAGGGACAGGGATGGGACGAGCAGTTCTTC. Translating gives CASSQGQGWDEQFF.

As regards this clone: The sample holds other DNA sequences that translate to the same CDR3. Here the CDR3 DNA reads TGTGCCAGTACGGGACCCTCCTACGAGCAGTACTTC. It is translated as CASTGPSYEQYF. The V call is TRBV7-9, the J call TRBJ2-7; D may be TRBD1 or TRBD2 (5 bases each). Germline lookup yields CDR1 SEHNR and CDR2 FQNEAQ (reference sequence). The CDR3 extends over 12 amino acids. V shed 9 bases and J shed 0 bases, with 9 bases lying between them.

The chain couples TRBV15 to TRBJ1-3; D not resolved. Trimming took off 0 bases at V and 2 bases at J, with 11 bases between the two ends. Germline CDR1 is LNHNV and CDR2 is YYDKDF (reference sequence). The CDR3 loop spans 16 amino acids. CDR3 loop: CATSRDRGGTGNTIYF. CDR3 coding DNA: TGTGCCACCAGCAGAGATCGGGGTGGAACTGGAAACACCATATATTTT.

This clone was observed a single time. V and J are TRBV7-9 and TRBJ1-6; TRBD1 aligns across 7 bases. CDR1 is SEHNR and CDR2 is FQNEAQ in the germline V gene (reference sequence). The CDR3 spans 15 residues. Trimming removed 5 bases from V and 6 bases from J; junction bases left unmatched: 7. CDR3 DNA sequence: TGTGCCAGCAGCCCAAACGGGGACAGTAATTCACCCCTCCACTTT. It codes for CASSPNGDSNSPLHF.

The V and J genes are TRBV27 and TRBJ2-4; D might be TRBD1 (8 bases). The CDR3 loop spans 16 amino acids. Germline-derived CDR1 and CDR2 are MNHEY and SMNVEV (reference sequence). Trimming shortened V by 6 bases and J by 3 bases, and 18 bases separated the two germline ends. Here the CDR3 DNA reads TGTGCCAGCAGGGACAGGGAGGGTATTTTCAAAAACATTCAGTACTTC. Its protein is CASRDREGIFKNIQYF.

This clone was seen a single time. V usage is TRBV2 and J usage is TRBJ2-5; tentative D call: TRBD2 (6 bases). The CDR3 length is 14 residues. V dropped 6 bases and J dropped 5 bases, with 16 bases sitting between them. Germline V gives CDR1 SNHLY, CDR2 FYNNEI. For the CDR3, the DNA is TGTGCCAGCAGGGCCGGGGGACCTTCTGAGACCCAGTACTTC. This gives the protein CASRAGGPSETQYF.

The CDR3 spells CASSDRDRVYEQYF. CDR3 DNA sequence: TGTGCCAGCAGCGACCGGGACAGGGTGTACGAGCAGTACTTC. The V and J genes are TRBV7-9 and TRBJ2-7; 9 bases are a match to TRBD1. The ends lost 5 bases at V and 4 bases at J; junction bases unmatched: 6. The germline gives CDR1 SEHNR, CDR2 FQNEAQ (reference sequence). The length of the CDR3 is 14 residues.

This clone was counted a single time. This chain joins TRBV27 and TRBJ2-1; 8 bases line up with TRBD1. Germline CDR1 MNHEY, CDR2 SMNVEV (reference sequence). V lost 2 bases to trimming and J lost 6 bases; unmatched junction nucleotides: 0. This CDR3 region has 13 residues. The CDR3 region is CASSLDRGNEQFF. CDR3 bases: TGTGCCAGCAGTTTAGACAGGGGCAATGAGCAGTTCTTC.

The genes are TRBV5-4 and TRBJ1-3; 9 bases align to TRBD1. The CDR3 runs 16 residues. Germline-derived CDR1 and CDR2 are SGHNT and YYREEE (reference sequence). Trimming at V came to 2 bases and at J to 2 bases, leaving 5 bases not matched to a gene. CDR3 sequence: CASSFNRGRAGNTIYF. The CDR3 nucleotides are TGTGCCAGCAGCTTTAACAGGGGGCGGGCTGGAAACACCATATATTTT.

The V call is TRBV13, the J call TRBJ2-1; D is unresolved. This CDR3 is built from 12 residues. The germline gives CDR1 PRHDT, CDR2 FYEKMQ (reference sequence). Trimming shortened V by 4 bases and J by 12 bases, and 13 bases separated the two germline ends. The CDR3 spells CASSSPSGSQFF. The CDR3 DNA is TGTGCCAGCAGCTCCCCCTCCGGTTCGCAGTTCTTC.

J is TRBJ1-6 and V is TRBV6-6, with D unresolved. This CDR3 comprises 13 residues. CDR1 and CDR2 from the germline V gene are MNHNY and SVGAGI (reference sequence). The germline V and J ends were trimmed by 6 bases and 2 bases, with 5 bases remaining between them. The CDR3 is CASRLAYNSPLHF. The DNA of the CDR3 is TGTGCCAGCAGGTTGGCCTATAATTCACCCCTCCACTTT.

V and J are TRBV28 and TRBJ2-7; 8 bases match TRBD1. Germline CDR1 and CDR2: MDHEN and SYDVKM. J lost 6 bases, V lost 6 bases, and 4 bases had no gene match. There are 12 residues in the CDR3. CDR3 in DNA: TGTGCCAGCAGCCTTACAGGGGGCGAGCAGTACTTC. This encodes CASSLTGGEQYF.

The chain is built from TRBV9 and TRBJ2-2; no reliable D call. V lost 3 bases, J lost 3 bases, and 12 bases lay in between. CDR1 is SGDLS, CDR2 YYNGEE, per germline. The CDR3 loop spans 15 amino acids. CDR3 sequence: CASSDPPNYTGELFF. For the CDR3, the DNA is TGTGCCAGCAGCGACCCACCAAATTACACCGGGGAGCTGTTTTTT.

The rearrangement uses TRBV4-1 and TRBJ2-2; unclear D gene. The CDR3 extends over 12 amino acids. Trimming removed 1 base at V and 6 bases at J, with 3 bases between. Germline-derived CDR1 and CDR2 are MGHRA and YSYEKL. DNA for the CDR3: TGCGCCAGCAGCCAAGTGGCCGGGGAGCTGTTTTTT. This sequence encodes CASSQVAGELFF.

The chain combines TRBV13 with TRBJ2-7; D is perhaps TRBD2 (6 bases). CDR1 is PRHDT and CDR2 is FYEKMQ in the germline V gene (reference sequence). The CDR3 loop spans 13 amino acids. V dropped 9 bases and J dropped 6 bases, with 18 bases sitting between them. CDR3 nucleotide sequence: TGTGCCAGTGAACTAGCAAATGATCCCGAGCAGTACTTC. Protein sequence: CASELANDPEQYF.

The J gene is TRBJ1-2, the V gene TRBV28, with D possibly matching TRBD1 (6 bases). V gave up 1 base and J gave up 3 bases, with 15 bases separating them. The CDR3 runs 16 residues. Germline CDR1 and CDR2: MDHEN and SYDVKM. The CDR3 spells CASSLFDGGPYYGYTF. The CDR3 nucleotides read TGTGCCAGCAGTTTATTCGATGGGGGGCCCTACTATGGCTACACCTTC.

This clone came up a few times. This chain connects TRBV2 to TRBJ2-1, with TRBD2 identical over 8 bases. In germline, CDR1 is SNHLY, CDR2 FYNNEI. V lost 3 bases, J lost 8 bases, and 6 bases stayed unmatched. The CDR3 is made up of 14 amino acids. The CDR3 nucleotides read TGTGCCAGCAGTGATGGACTAGCTATCCATGAGCAGTTCTTC. This translates into CASSDGLAIHEQFF.

V gene TRBV6-5 combines with J gene TRBJ2-3; D remains ambiguous. Trimming cost V 4 bases and J 2 bases, with 7 bases left between them. Germline V gene sequence: CDR1 MNHEY, CDR2 SVGAGI. This CDR3 has 13 residues. The CDR3 loop reads CASSSQITDTQYF. The CDR3 bases are TGTGCCAGCAGTTCGCAGATCACAGATACGCAGTATTTT.

The sample holds one count of this clone. The V and J genes are TRBV11-1 and TRBJ2-1; D gene unclear. Deletions cut 1 base from V and 0 bases from J, with 7 bases between. Germline V gene sequence: CDR1 SGHAT, CDR2 FQDESV (reference sequence). This CDR3 comprises 15 residues. CDR3 bases: TGTGCCAGCAGCTTAGAGGCTAGCTCCTACAATGAGCAGTTCTTC. Amino acids: CASSLEASSYNEQFF. Full variable domain (outside the CDR3, taken from reference TRBV11-1 and TRBJ2-1): EAEVAQSPRYKITEKSQAVAFWCDPISGHATLYWYRQILGQGPELLVQFQDESVVDDSQLPKDRFSAERLKGVDSTLKIQPAELGDSAMYLCASSLEASSYNEQFFGPGTRLTVL.

V usage is TRBV19 and J usage is TRBJ1-1; weak D call: TRBD1 (6 bases). The CDR3 contains 16 residues. The germline CDR1 and CDR2 sequences are LNHDA and SQIVND (reference sequence). V was clipped by 3 bases and J by 6 bases, with 20 bases between them. The CDR3 protein is CASSITPGKRGPEAFF. The DNA of the CDR3 is TGTGCCAGTAGTATTACTCCAGGGAAACGGGGGCCTGAAGCTTTCTTT.

The genes are TRBV13 and TRBJ2-2; D ambiguous. CDR1 PRHDT and CDR2 FYEKMQ come from the germline V gene (reference sequence). V was clipped by 9 bases and J by 6 bases, with 14 bases between them. The CDR3 has 13 residues. CDR3 sequence: CARPGPKAGELFF. The CDR3 nucleotides read TGTGCCAGGCCGGGTCCCAAGGCCGGGGAGCTGTTTTTT.

The chain has TRBV4-1 and TRBJ2-3, with D possibly matching TRBD2 (6 bases). There are 14 residues in the CDR3. Germline loops: CDR1 MGHRA, CDR2 YSYEKL. Trimming took off 1 base at V and 2 bases at J, with 7 bases between the two ends. Here the CDR3 reads CASSQGGLTDTQYF. CDR3 nucleotides: TGCGCCAGCAGCCAAGGGGGACTCACAGATACGCAGTATTTT.

CDR3 DNA: TGTGCCAGCAGTGCAAGCCCGTATGAAAAACTGTTTTTT. This gives the protein CASSASPYEKLFF. This rearrangement joins TRBV27 to TRBJ1-4; no firm D call. Per germline, CDR1 MNHEY and CDR2 SMNVEV (reference sequence). The CDR3 is 13 residues long. Trimming took off 5 bases at V and 6 bases at J, with 10 bases between the two ends.

The rearrangement uses TRBV19 and TRBJ2-1; either TRBD1 or TRBD2 may supply D (6 bases each). There are 15 residues in the CDR3. V was cut by 5 bases and J by 2 bases, with 13 bases left in between. Per the germline V gene, CDR1 is LNHDA and CDR2 is SQIVND (reference sequence). The CDR3 DNA reads TGTGCCAGTAGTCTCGAGGGGGGAGCCTACAATGAGCAGTTCTTC. As protein: CASSLEGGAYNEQFF.

CDR3 bases: TGTGCCAGTAGTTTGTTTTCCACGGAAGCCCAGCATTTT. It codes for CASSLFSTEAQHF. The V gene is TRBV19, the J gene TRBJ1-5; D not resolved. The CDR3 is 13 residues long. Germline CDR1 is LNHDA and CDR2 is SQIVND (reference sequence). Between the trimmed V and J ends, which lost 5 bases and 11 bases, there was a span of 16 bases.

The chain carries TRBV19 and TRBJ2-7; 8 bases map to TRBD1. Germline CDR1 and CDR2: LNHDA and SQIVND (reference sequence). This CDR3 has 16 amino acids. V gave up 4 bases and J gave up 3 bases; unmatched junction bases: 11. In DNA, the CDR3 is TGTGCCAGTAGTACCGGTGTGGGCAGGGGGCTCTACGAGCAGTACTTC. It encodes CASSTGVGRGLYEQYF.

This sequence joins TRBV6-6 and TRBJ2-7, with TRBD1 matching over 9 bases. There are 15 residues in the CDR3. Germline assignment: CDR1 MNHNY and CDR2 SVGAGI (reference sequence). Trimming removed 4 bases from V and 2 bases from J; junction bases left unmatched: 6. CDR3 nucleotides: TGTGCCAGCAGTTGGGCCGGGACAGGGACCTACGAGCAGTACTTC. Its protein product is CASSWAGTGTYEQYF.

The genes are TRBV5-8 and TRBJ2-3, with D unclear. Germline loops: CDR1 SGHTS, CDR2 YDEGEE. This CDR3 spans 14 amino acids. The V end lost 0 bases, the J end lost 10 bases, and 15 bases lay between the germline ends. In nucleotides, the CDR3 is TGTGCCAGCAGCTTGGTTGGGATCAGAGTTGCGCAGTATTTT. This codes for CASSLVGIRVAQYF.

The chain carries TRBV9 and TRBJ2-5, with D perhaps TRBD1 or TRBD2 (5 bases each). CDR3 length: 16 residues. V lost 4 bases and J lost 1, with 17 bases in between. The germline V gene encodes CDR1 SGDLS and CDR2 YYNGEE. This CDR3 is CASSKGDFGGQETQYF. DNA of the CDR3: TGTGCCAGCAGCAAAGGGGATTTTGGGGGCCAAGAGACCCAGTACTTC. Full variable domain (remainder filled in from reference TRBV9 and TRBJ2-5): DSGVTQTPKHLITATGQRVTLRCSPRSGDLSVYWYQQSLDQGLQFLIQYYNGEERAKGNILERFSAQQFPDLHSELNLSSLELGDSALYFCASSKGDFGGQETQYFGPGTRLLVL.

The J gene is TRBJ1-1, the V gene TRBV19, with D unclear. The CDR3 runs to 12 residues. Germline V gene lookup returns CDR1 LNHDA and CDR2 SQIVND (reference sequence). Trimming cost V 4 bases and J 6 bases, with 9 bases left between them. The CDR3 nucleotides are TGTGCCAGTAGTACCGCCTACGCTGAAGCTTTCTTT. Protein product: CASSTAYAEAFF.